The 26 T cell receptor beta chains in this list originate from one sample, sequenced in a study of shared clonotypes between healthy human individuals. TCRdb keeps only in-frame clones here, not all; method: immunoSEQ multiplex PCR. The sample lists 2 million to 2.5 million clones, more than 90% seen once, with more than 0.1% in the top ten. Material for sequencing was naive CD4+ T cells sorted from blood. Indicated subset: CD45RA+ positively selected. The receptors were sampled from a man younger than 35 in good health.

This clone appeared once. The CDR3 loop is CASSVYPLLGSYNEQFF. For the CDR3, the DNA is TGTGCCAGCAGCGTATACCCTCTATTAGGCTCCTACAATGAGCAGTTCTTC. The gene calls are TRBV9 and TRBJ2-1, with unresolved D. The CDR3 sequence is 17 residues long. In germline, CDR1 is SGDLS, CDR2 YYNGEE. V shed 1 base and J shed 0 bases, with 14 bases lying between them.

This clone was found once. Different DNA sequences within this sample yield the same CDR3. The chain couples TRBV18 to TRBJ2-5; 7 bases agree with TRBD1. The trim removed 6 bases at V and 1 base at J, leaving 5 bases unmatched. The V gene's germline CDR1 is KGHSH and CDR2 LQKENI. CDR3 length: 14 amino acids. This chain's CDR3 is CASSLGTVQETQYF. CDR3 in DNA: TGTGCCAGCTCTCTTGGGACAGTCCAAGAGACCCAGTACTTC.

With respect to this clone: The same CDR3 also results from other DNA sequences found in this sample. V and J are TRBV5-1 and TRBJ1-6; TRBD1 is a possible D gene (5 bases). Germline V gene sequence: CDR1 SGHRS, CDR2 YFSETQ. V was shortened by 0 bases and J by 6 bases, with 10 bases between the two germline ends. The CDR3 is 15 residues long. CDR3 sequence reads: CASSLGGTGNSPLHF. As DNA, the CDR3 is TGCGCCAGCAGCTTGGGGGGAACAGGTAATTCACCCCTCCACTTT. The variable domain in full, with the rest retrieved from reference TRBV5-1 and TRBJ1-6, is KAGVTQTPRYLIKTRGQQVTLSCSPISGHRSVSWYQQTPGQGLQFLFEYFSETQRNKGNFPGRFSGRQFSNSRSEMNVSTLELGDSALYLCASSLGGTGNSPLHFGNGTRLTVT.

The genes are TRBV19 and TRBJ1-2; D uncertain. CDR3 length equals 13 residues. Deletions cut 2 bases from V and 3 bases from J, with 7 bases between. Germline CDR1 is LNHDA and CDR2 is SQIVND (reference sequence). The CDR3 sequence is CASSITAYYGYTF. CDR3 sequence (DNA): TGTGCCAGTAGTATAACAGCGTACTATGGCTACACCTTC.

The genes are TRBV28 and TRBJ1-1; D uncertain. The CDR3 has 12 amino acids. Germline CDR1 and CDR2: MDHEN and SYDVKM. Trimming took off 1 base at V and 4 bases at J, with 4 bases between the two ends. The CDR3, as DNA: TGTGCCAGCAGTTTATTGCGCACTGAAGCTTTCTTT. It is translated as CASSLLRTEAFF.

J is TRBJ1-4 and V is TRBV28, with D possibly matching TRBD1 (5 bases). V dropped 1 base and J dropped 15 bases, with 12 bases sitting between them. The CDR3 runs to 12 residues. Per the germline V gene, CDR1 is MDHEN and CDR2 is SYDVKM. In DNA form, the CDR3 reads TGTGCCAGCAGTTTATTGAAGGGGCCTTTGTTTTTT. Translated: CASSLLKGPLFF.

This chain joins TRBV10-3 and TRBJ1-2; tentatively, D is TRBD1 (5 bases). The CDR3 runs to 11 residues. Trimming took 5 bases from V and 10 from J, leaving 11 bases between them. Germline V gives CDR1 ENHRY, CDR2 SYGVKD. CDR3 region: CAISLGGDYTF. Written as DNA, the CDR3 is TGTGCCATCAGTCTCGGGGGGGACTACACCTTC.

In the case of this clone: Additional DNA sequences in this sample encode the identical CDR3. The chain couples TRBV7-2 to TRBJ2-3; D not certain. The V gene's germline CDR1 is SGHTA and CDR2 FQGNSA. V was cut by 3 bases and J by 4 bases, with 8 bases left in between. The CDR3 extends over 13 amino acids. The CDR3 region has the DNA TGTGCCAGCAGCTTTGGAAGCGCAGATACGCAGTATTTT. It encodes CASSFGSADTQYF.

CDR3 nucleotides: TGTGCCAGCCCCTTGGGCTCTGGAAACACCATATATTTT. Protein product: CASPLGSGNTIYF. The chain combines TRBV18 with TRBJ1-3; D gene ambiguous. CDR1 KGHSH and CDR2 LQKENI come from the germline V gene. Trimming took off 8 bases at V and 0 bases at J, with 8 bases between the two ends. This CDR3 has 13 residues.

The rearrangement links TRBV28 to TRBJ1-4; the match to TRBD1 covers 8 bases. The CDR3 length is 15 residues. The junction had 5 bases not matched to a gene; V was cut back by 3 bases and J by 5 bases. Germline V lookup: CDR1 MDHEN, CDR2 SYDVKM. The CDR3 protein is CASSFRQGKNEKLFF. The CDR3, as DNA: TGTGCCAGCAGTTTCCGACAGGGGAAGAATGAAAAACTGTTTTTT.

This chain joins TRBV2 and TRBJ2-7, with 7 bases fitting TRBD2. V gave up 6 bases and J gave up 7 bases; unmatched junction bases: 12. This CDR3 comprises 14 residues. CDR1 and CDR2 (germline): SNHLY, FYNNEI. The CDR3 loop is CASRGQSTAGEQYF. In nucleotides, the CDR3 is TGTGCCAGCAGGGGCCAATCGACAGCGGGGGAGCAGTACTTC.

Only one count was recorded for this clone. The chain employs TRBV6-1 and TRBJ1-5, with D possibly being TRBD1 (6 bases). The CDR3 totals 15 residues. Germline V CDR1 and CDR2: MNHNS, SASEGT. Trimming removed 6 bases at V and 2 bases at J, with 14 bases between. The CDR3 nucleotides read TGTGCCAGCAGATTAACAGGGACGGGCAATCAGCCCCAGCATTTT. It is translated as CASRLTGTGNQPQHF.

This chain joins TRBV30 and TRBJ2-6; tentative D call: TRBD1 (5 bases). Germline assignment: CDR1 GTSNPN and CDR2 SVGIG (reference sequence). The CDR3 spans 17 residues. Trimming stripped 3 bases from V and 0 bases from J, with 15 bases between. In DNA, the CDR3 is TGTGCCTGGAGGCCAGGGAAATTAAGCTCTGGGGCCAACGTCCTGACTTTC. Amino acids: CAWRPGKLSSGANVLTF. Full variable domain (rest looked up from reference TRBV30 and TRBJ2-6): SQTIHQWPATLVQPVGSPLSLECTVEGTSNPNLYWYRQAAGRGLQLLFYSVGIGQISSEVPQNLSASRPQDRQFILSSKKLLLSDSGFYLCAWRPGKLSSGANVLTFGAGSRLTVL.

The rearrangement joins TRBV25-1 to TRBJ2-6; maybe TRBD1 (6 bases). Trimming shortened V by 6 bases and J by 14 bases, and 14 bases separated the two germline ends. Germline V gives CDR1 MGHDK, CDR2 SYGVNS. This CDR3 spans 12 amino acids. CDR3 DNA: TGTGCCAGCAGGGCGGACAGTAAAATCCTGACTTTC. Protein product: CASRADSKILTF.

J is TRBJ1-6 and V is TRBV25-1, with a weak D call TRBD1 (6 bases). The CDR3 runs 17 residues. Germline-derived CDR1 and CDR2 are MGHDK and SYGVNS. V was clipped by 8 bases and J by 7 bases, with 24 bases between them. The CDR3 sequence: CASLGGTAHAGNSPLHF. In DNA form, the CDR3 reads TGTGCCAGCCTAGGGGGGACCGCGCACGCGGGCAATTCACCCCTCCACTTT.

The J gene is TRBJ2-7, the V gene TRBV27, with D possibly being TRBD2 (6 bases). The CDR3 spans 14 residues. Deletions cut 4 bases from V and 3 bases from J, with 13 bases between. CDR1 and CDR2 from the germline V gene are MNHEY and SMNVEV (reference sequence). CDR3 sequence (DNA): TGTGCCAGCAGTTGGGGGGACCTGGGCTACGAGCAGTACTTC. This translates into CASSWGDLGYEQYF.

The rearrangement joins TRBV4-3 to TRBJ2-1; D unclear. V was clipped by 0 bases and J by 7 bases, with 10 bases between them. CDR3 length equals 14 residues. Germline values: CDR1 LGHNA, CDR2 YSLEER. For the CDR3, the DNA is TGCGCCAGCAGCCAAGAAAGATTGGGGAATGAGCAGTTCTTC. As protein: CASSQERLGNEQFF.

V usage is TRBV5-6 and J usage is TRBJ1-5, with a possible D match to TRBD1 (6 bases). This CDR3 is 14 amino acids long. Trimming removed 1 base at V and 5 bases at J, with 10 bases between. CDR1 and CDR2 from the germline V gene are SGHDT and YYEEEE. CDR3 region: CASSLMTGYQPQHF. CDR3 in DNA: TGTGCCAGCAGCTTGATGACAGGTTATCAGCCCCAGCATTTT.

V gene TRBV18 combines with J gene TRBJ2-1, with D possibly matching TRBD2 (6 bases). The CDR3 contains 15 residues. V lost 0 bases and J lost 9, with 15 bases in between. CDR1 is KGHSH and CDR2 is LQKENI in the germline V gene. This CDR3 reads CASSPPLAPASEQFF. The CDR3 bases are TGTGCCAGCTCACCACCACTAGCCCCGGCCAGTGAGCAGTTCTTC. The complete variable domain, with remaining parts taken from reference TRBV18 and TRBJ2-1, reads NAGVMQNPRHLVRRRGQEARLRCSPMKGHSHVYWYRQLPEEGLKFMVYLQKENIIDESGMPKERFSAEFPKEGPSILRIQQVVRGDSAAYFCASSPPLAPASEQFFGPGTRLTVL.

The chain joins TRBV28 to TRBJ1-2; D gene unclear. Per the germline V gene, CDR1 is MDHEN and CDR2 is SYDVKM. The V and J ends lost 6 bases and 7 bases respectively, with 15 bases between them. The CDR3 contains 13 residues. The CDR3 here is CASSPDLLFGYTF. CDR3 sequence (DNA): TGTGCCAGCAGCCCCGACCTCCTCTTTGGCTACACCTTC.

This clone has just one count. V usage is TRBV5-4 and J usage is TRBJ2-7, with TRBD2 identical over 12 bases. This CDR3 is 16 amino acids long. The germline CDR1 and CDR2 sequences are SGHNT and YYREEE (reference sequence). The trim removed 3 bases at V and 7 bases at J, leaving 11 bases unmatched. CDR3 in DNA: TGTGCCAGCAGCTGGACTAGCGGGGCCCGCGGAGGAGAGCAGTACTTC. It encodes CASSWTSGARGGEQYF. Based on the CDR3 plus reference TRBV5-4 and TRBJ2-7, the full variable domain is ETGVTQSPTHLIKTRGQQVTLRCSSQSGHNTVSWYQQALGQGPQFIFQYYREEENGRGNFPPRFSGLQFPNYSSELNVNALELDDSALYLCASSWTSGARGGEQYFGPGTRLTVT.

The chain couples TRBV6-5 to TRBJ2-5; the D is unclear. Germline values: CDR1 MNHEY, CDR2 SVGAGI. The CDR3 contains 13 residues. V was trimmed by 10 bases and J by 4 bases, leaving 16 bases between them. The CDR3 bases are TGTGCCACACACACGGTAGATTCAGAGACCCAGTACTTC. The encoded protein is CATHTVDSETQYF.

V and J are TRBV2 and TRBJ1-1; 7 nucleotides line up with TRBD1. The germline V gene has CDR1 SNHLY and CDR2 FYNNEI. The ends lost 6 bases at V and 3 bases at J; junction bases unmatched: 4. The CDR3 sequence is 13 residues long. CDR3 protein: CASSNTGDTEAFF. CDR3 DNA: TGTGCCAGCAGCAATACAGGGGACACTGAAGCTTTCTTT.

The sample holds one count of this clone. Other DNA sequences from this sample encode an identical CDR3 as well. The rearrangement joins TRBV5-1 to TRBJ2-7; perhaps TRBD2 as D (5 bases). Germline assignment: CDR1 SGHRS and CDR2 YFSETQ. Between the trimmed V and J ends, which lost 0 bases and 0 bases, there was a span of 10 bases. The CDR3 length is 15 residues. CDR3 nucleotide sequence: TGCGCCAGCAGCTTGGATGGCGGGTACTCCTACGAGCAGTACTTC. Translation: CASSLDGGYSYEQYF.

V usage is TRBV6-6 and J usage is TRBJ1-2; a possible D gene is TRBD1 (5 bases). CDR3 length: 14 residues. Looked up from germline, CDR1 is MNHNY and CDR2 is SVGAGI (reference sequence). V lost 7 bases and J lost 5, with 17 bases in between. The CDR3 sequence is CASKSGQGGYGYTF. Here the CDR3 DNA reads TGTGCCAGCAAGTCGGGCCAGGGAGGGTATGGCTACACCTTC.

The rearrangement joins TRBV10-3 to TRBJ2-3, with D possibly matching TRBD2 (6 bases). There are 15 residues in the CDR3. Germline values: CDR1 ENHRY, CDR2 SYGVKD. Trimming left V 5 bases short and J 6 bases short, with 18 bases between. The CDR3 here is CAISSAGTATDTQYF. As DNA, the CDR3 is TGTGCCATCAGTTCGGCGGGAACTGCTACGGATACGCAGTATTTT.